Following are 9 T cell receptor beta chains from one sample sequenced in a study of blood T cell repertoires in COVID-19. TCRdb's table, derived via immunoSEQ multiplex PCR, lists solely in-frame clones and lacks some. The profile shows about 220,000 clones, 75% to 90% of them singletons. What was sequenced was peripheral blood. Receptor source: a woman aged 70-85 years with COVID-19, enrolled during active disease.

The rearrangement joins TRBV5-4 to TRBJ2-1; weak D call: TRBD2 (6 bases). In germline, CDR1 is SGHNT, CDR2 YYREEE (reference sequence). Trimming removed 3 bases at V and 4 bases at J, with 17 bases between. The CDR3 runs to 16 residues. In nucleotides, the CDR3 is TGTGCCAGCAGCTCCAGGGCGGGCGCGGGGTACAATGAGCAGTTCTTC. It specifies CASSSRAGAGYNEQFF.

The rearrangement uses TRBV6-5 and TRBJ1-2, with 7 bases fitting TRBD1. Looked up from germline, CDR1 is MNHEY and CDR2 is SVGAGI. There are 13 residues in the CDR3. The ends lost 6 bases at V and 4 bases at J; junction bases unmatched: 5. CDR3 amino acids: CASRFGTAYGYTF. Here the CDR3 DNA reads TGTGCCAGCAGGTTCGGGACAGCCTATGGCTACACCTTC.

This chain connects TRBV2 to TRBJ2-7; 14 nucleotides match TRBD2. This CDR3 is 15 amino acids long. J was trimmed by 0 bases and V by 11 bases; bases with no gene match: 6. CDR1 and CDR2 (germline): SNHLY, FYNNEI. The CDR3 loop is CAVGTSGRDSYEQYF. DNA of the CDR3: TGTGCCGTCGGGACTAGCGGGAGAGACTCCTACGAGCAGTACTTC.

V and J are TRBV5-1 and TRBJ2-7; 11 bases agree with TRBD2. J gave up 4 bases and V 0 bases, and 9 bases lay outside the gene matches. The CDR3 extends over 17 amino acids. Germline CDR1 reads SGHRS; CDR2 reads YFSETQ. CDR3 in amino acids: CASSLVLAGGPSYEQYF. CDR3 DNA sequence: TGCGCCAGCAGCTTGGTTCTAGCGGGAGGACCTTCTTACGAGCAGTACTTC.

Points on this clone: The identical CDR3 is also encoded by other nucleotide sequences in the sample. CDR3: CASSAGTDTQYF. Written as DNA, the CDR3 is TGTGCCAGCAGCGCGGGCACAGATACGCAGTATTTT. The chain links TRBV9 to TRBJ2-3; D not certain. The V gene lost 3 bases and the J gene lost 1 base, with 3 bases spanning the gap. There are 12 residues in the CDR3. In germline, CDR1 is SGDLS, CDR2 YYNGEE. The whole variable domain, filled in from reference TRBV9 and TRBJ2-3, reads DSGVTQTPKHLITATGQRVTLRCSPRSGDLSVYWYQQSLDQGLQFLIQYYNGEERAKGNILERFSAQQFPDLHSELNLSSLELGDSALYFCASSAGTDTQYFGPGTRLTVL.

This chain connects TRBV29-1 to TRBJ2-2, with D maybe TRBD2 (5 bases). V was pared by 5 bases and J by 8 bases, with 6 bases between. There are 10 residues in the CDR3. Germline V gene sequence: CDR1 SQVTM, CDR2 ANQGSEA. The chain's CDR3 is CSVRDGELFF. CDR3 bases: TGCAGCGTTCGGGATGGGGAGCTGTTTTTT.

The chain couples TRBV4-1 to TRBJ2-1; 7 bases align to TRBD1. After removal of 1 base from V and 2 bases from J, the junction contained 2 bases not matched to a gene. The CDR3 runs to 15 residues. CDR1 and CDR2 from the germline V gene are MGHRA and YSYEKL. This chain's CDR3 is CASSQVGTAYNEQFF. DNA of the CDR3: TGCGCCAGCAGCCAAGTTGGGACAGCCTACAATGAGCAGTTCTTC.

The chain carries TRBV12-3 or TRBV12-4 and TRBJ1-1; D possibly corresponds to TRBD1 (6 bases). This CDR3 contains 13 residues. V was shortened by 5 bases and J by 4 bases, with 11 bases between the two germline ends. CDR3 DNA sequence: TGTGCCAGCAGTGGTGGACAGATCACTGAAGCTTTCTTT. The encoded protein is CASSGGQITEAFF.

This chain joins TRBV5-1 and TRBJ2-2; a possible D gene is TRBD2 (5 bases). Trimming removed 4 bases from V and 4 bases from J, with 17 bases in between. Germline-derived CDR1 and CDR2 are SGHRS and YFSETQ. The CDR3 runs to 16 residues. The chain's CDR3 is CASSREPSGFTGELFF. CDR3 nucleotide sequence: TGCGCCAGCAGCCGGGAACCCTCTGGGTTCACCGGGGAGCTGTTTTTT. Complete variable domain (other parts from reference TRBV5-1 and TRBJ2-2): KAGVTQTPRYLIKTRGQQVTLSCSPISGHRSVSWYQQTPGQGLQFLFEYFSETQRNKGNFPGRFSGRQFSNSRSEMNVSTLELGDSALYLCASSREPSGFTGELFFGEGSRLTVL.